A single sample is the source of the 10 T cell receptor beta chains below, sequenced in a study of blood T cell repertoires in COVID-19. Measured with immunoSEQ multiplex PCR; TCRdb has only the in-frame clones, and not every one. The data show some 310,000 clones, 87% seen once. The source material was peripheral blood. Source of these receptors: a man aged 45-65 years with active or convalescent COVID-19.

This sequence joins TRBV7-2 and TRBJ2-5, with 8 bases matching TRBD1. V trimming: 5 bases; J trimming: 1 base; junction bases outside the gene matches: 6. Germline CDR1 is SGHTA and CDR2 is FQGNSA. CDR3 length equals 15 residues. CDR3 nucleotides: TGTGCCAGCAGCAGCCGAGGACAGGGCCAAGAGACCCAGTACTTC. Its translation: CASSSRGQGQETQYF.

The V gene is TRBV5-8, the J gene TRBJ1-1, with D maybe TRBD1 (5 bases). V gave up 3 bases and J gave up 10 bases, with 22 bases separating them. CDR3 length: 15 amino acids. Germline CDR1 is SGHTS and CDR2 is YDEGEE. CDR3 in DNA: TGTGCCAGCAGCTCCTGGCGTGGATTGTTAAGGGGAGCTTTCTTT. It codes for CASSSWRGLLRGAFF.

The chain combines TRBV5-1 with TRBJ1-6; 11 positions match TRBD1. The CDR3 sequence is 17 residues long. CDR1 is SGHRS and CDR2 is YFSETQ in the germline V gene. V gave up 6 bases and J gave up 3 bases; unmatched junction bases: 8. CDR3 amino acids: CASKRTGTGGYNSPLHF. The CDR3 bases are TGCGCCAGCAAACGCACCGGGACAGGGGGCTATAATTCACCCCTCCACTTT.

V and J are TRBV10-3 and TRBJ2-7; 7 bases align to TRBD1. Germline CDR1 ENHRY, CDR2 SYGVKD. The CDR3 totals 14 residues. The V segment lost 4 bases and the J segment 6 bases; nucleotides outside the gene matches: 9. CDR3 nucleotide sequence: TGTGCCATCAGTGTAGGTCAGGGGGTCGGCGAGCAGTACTTC. Its translation is CAISVGQGVGEQYF.

This clone was observed a few times. This chain uses TRBV10-3 with TRBJ1-5, with TRBD1 as a possible D gene (6 bases). The germline V and J ends were trimmed by 6 bases and 4 bases, with 10 bases remaining between them. The CDR3 spans 13 residues. Germline V gives CDR1 ENHRY, CDR2 SYGVKD. The CDR3 protein is CAIRLDRNQPQHF. The CDR3 DNA reads TGTGCCATCAGACTAGACAGGAATCAGCCCCAGCATTTT.

V gene TRBV6-5 combines with J gene TRBJ2-2; possibly TRBD1 for D (5 bases). The germline V gene encodes CDR1 MNHEY and CDR2 SVGAGI. Trimming took 6 bases from V and 5 from J, leaving 7 bases between them. CDR3 length: 12 residues. DNA for the CDR3: TGTGCCAGCAGCAAGGGGACCGGGGAGCTGTTTTTT. This gives the protein CASSKGTGELFF.

The chain carries TRBV18 and TRBJ2-1, with D possibly TRBD1 on 5 matching bases. The CDR3 loop spans 15 amino acids. The germline V and J ends were trimmed by 2 bases and 0 bases, with 8 bases remaining between them. Germline CDR1 is KGHSH and CDR2 is LQKENI. The CDR3 here is CASSPTGFSYNEQFF. The CDR3 DNA is TGTGCCAGCTCACCAACAGGTTTCTCCTACAATGAGCAGTTCTTC. The full variable domain, in which reference TRBV18 and TRBJ2-1 provide the parts outside the CDR3, is NAGVMQNPRHLVRRRGQEARLRCSPMKGHSHVYWYRQLPEEGLKFMVYLQKENIIDESGMPKERFSAEFPKEGPSILRIQQVVRGDSAAYFCASSPTGFSYNEQFFGPGTRLTVL.

The chain carries TRBV27 and TRBJ1-1; 7 bases are a match to TRBD1. J lost 5 bases, V lost 5 bases, and 5 bases had no gene match. Looked up from germline, CDR1 is MNHEY and CDR2 is SMNVEV (reference sequence). The CDR3 is 13 residues long. The CDR3 here is CASSLTGLTEAFF. The CDR3 coding sequence is TGTGCCAGCAGTCTGACAGGGTTAACTGAAGCTTTCTTT.

The gene calls are TRBV7-3 and TRBJ1-5; perhaps TRBD1 as D (6 bases). V was cut by 4 bases and J by 7 bases, with 20 bases left in between. Germline CDR1 reads SGHTA; CDR2 reads FQGTGA. CDR3 length equals 16 residues. The CDR3: CASSSPRAGDEQPQHF. The CDR3 DNA follows: TGTGCCAGCAGCTCCCCCCGGGCAGGGGATGAACAGCCCCAGCATTTT. Full variable domain (remainder filled in from reference TRBV7-3 and TRBJ1-5): GAGVSQTPSNKVTEKGKYVELRCDPISGHTALYWYRQSLGQGPEFLIYFQGTGAADDSGLPNDRFFAVRPEGSVSTLKIQRTERGDSAVYLCASSSPRAGDEQPQHFGDGTRLSIL.

This rearrangement joins TRBV11-2 to TRBJ1-1, with TRBD1 matching over 11 bases. The J segment lost 4 bases and the V segment lost 1 base, leaving 5 bases of the junction unmatched. This CDR3 spans 16 amino acids. From germline, CDR1 is SGHAT and CDR2 FQNNGV. CDR3 sequence reads: CASSLVSGQGATEAFF. DNA for the CDR3: TGTGCCAGCAGCTTAGTGAGCGGACAGGGGGCCACTGAAGCTTTCTTT.